The clone carrying this T cell receptor (beta chain) was counted only a few times. RNA, at roughly 0.45 to 1 ug, was reverse transcribed with random hexamers. Across 54 Vbeta and 13 Jbeta, TCR beta CDR3 was amplified with immunoSEQ multiplex PCR. Each CDR3 protein gets one entry after TCRdb re-called the immunoSEQ multiplex PCR reads with MiXCR. Found here are some 260,000 distinct CDR3 sequences, roughly 84% of them singletons; the top ten hold approximately 0.12%. TEMRA cells were FACS-enriched and CD8+ and CD4+ T cells negatively isolated. This record comes from a study of CD8 T cells in Susac syndrome. CDR1 and CDR2 from the germline V gene are SEHNR and FQNEAQ (reference sequence). Trimming took off 5 bases at V and 2 bases at J, with 13 bases between the two ends. The CDR3 contains 14 residues.

The sequence came from a human donor with multiple sclerosis. Sequencing was performed on CD8+ T cells from PBMCs. J is TRBJ2-7 and V is TRBV7-9; D may correspond to TRBD1 or TRBD2 (5 bases each). CDR3 coding DNA: TGTGCCAGCAGCCCCCGGGACGGGGCCTACGAGCAGTACTTC. Residues: CASSPRDGAYEQYF.